The clone carrying this TCR beta chain was detected a few times. Expressed TCRB transcripts were sequenced because the entire RNA isolate underwent reverse transcription. Method: immunoSEQ multiplex PCR; TCRdb's copy keeps in-frame clones and lacks some. The table lists about half a million clones, over 10% of them singletons. The CDR3 contains 18 residues. The germline V gene has CDR1 SEHNR and CDR2 FQNEAQ (reference sequence). V shed 0 bases, J shed 0 bases, and the junction held 7 bases outside the gene matches. The source of the sample is a study of beta chain features in type 1 diabetes. Study summary: Across every sample, around 100,000,000 sorted cells were examined in total.

The clonotype comes from a woman in her late teens or twenties in good health. Input material: naive CD4+ T cells from blood. The chain joins TRBV7-9 to TRBJ2-4; TRBD1 aligns across 8 bases. CDR3 sequence: CASSLAAGGRPAKNIQYF. DNA of the CDR3: TGTGCCAGCAGCTTAGCGGCAGGGGGCCGACCAGCCAAAAACATTCAGTACTTC.